What follows are 11 T cell receptor beta chains derived from one specimen sequenced in a study of shared T cell receptors in the human thymus. Only in-frame clones appear in the TCRdb table, and some are missing; sequencing was by immunoSEQ multiplex PCR. This table has 700,000 to 750,000 clones, 75% to 90% appearing once. This same sample was also part of a study on human thymus T cells.

Source material: thymocytes. The source of these receptors is a girl in the first two years of life with a congenital heart defect.

The chain uses TRBV4-1 and TRBJ1-1, with 8 nucleotides matching TRBD1. Germline V gives CDR1 MGHRA, CDR2 YSYEKL. CDR3 size: 15 residues. V lost 3 bases to trimming and J lost 7 bases; unmatched junction nucleotides: 10. Here the CDR3 DNA reads TGCGCCAGCAGCCATTACGACAGGGGCCGCGATGAAGCTTTCTTT. Amino acid sequence: CASSHYDRGRDEAFF.

The rearrangement joins TRBV5-4 to TRBJ1-1, with D perhaps TRBD1 (5 bases). Trimming stripped 2 bases from V and 4 bases from J, with 12 bases between. The CDR3 totals 14 residues. Germline assignment: CDR1 SGHNT and CDR2 YYREEE (reference sequence). The CDR3 sequence: CASSFWGELTEAFF. CDR3 coding DNA: TGTGCCAGCAGCTTTTGGGGGGAGCTCACTGAAGCTTTCTTT.

The CDR3: CASSLARRIVGGTEAFF. The CDR3 DNA sequence: TGTGCCAGCAGTTTGGCTAGACGGATAGTAGGTGGCACTGAAGCTTTCTTT. The rearrangement links TRBV28 to TRBJ1-1; no clear D gene. V was trimmed by 3 bases and J by 4 bases, leaving 21 bases between them. This CDR3 is built from 17 residues. Germline CDR1 and CDR2: MDHEN and SYDVKM.

This rearrangement joins TRBV5-6 to TRBJ2-3, with 10 bases aligning to TRBD2. Germline CDR1 is SGHDT and CDR2 is YYEEEE. V shed 5 bases, J shed 0 bases, and the junction held 9 bases outside the gene matches. The CDR3 contains 17 residues. This CDR3 is CASRPRSSGGSTDTQYF. CDR3 sequence (DNA): TGTGCCAGCAGGCCCCGATCTAGCGGGGGAAGCACAGATACGCAGTATTTT.

The gene calls are TRBV28 and TRBJ1-6; no clear D gene. The CDR3 has 13 residues. Germline CDR1 reads MDHEN; CDR2 reads SYDVKM. V shed 6 bases and J shed 11 bases, with 14 bases lying between them. The CDR3 DNA reads TGTGCCAGCAGGGGAGGGTTGGGCACACCCCTCCACTTT. Protein: CASRGGLGTPLHF.

V is TRBV28 and J is TRBJ1-1, with 7 bases that match TRBD1. The CDR3 length is 17 residues. The V segment lost 3 bases and the J segment 3 bases; nucleotides outside the gene matches: 13. Per the germline V gene, CDR1 is MDHEN and CDR2 is SYDVKM. The CDR3 coding sequence is TGTGCCAGCAGTTTTGATGAAGGGGGCTCGGAGGACACTGAAGCTTTCTTT. Amino acids: CASSFDEGGSEDTEAFF.

The rearrangement joins TRBV4-2 to TRBJ2-5; 11 nucleotides align to TRBD2. CDR1 LGHNA and CDR2 YNFKEQ come from the germline V gene. This CDR3 region has 16 residues. Trimming removed 4 bases from V and 4 bases from J; junction bases left unmatched: 8. CDR3 sequence (DNA): TGTGCCAGCAGCCGAAAGACTAGCGGGGCCCTAGAGACCCAGTACTTC. Its translation is CASSRKTSGALETQYF.

The J gene is TRBJ1-1, the V gene TRBV29-1, with TRBD1 identical over 7 bases. Germline CDR1 and CDR2: SQVTM and ANQGSEA. This CDR3 contains 13 residues. J was trimmed by 0 bases and V by 6 bases; bases with no gene match: 4. CDR3 nucleotides: TGCAGCGTAGGGACAGACATGAACACTGAAGCTTTCTTT. This codes for CSVGTDMNTEAFF.

The chain uses TRBV28 and TRBJ1-2; a possible D gene is TRBD1 (6 bases). Trimming shortened V by 5 bases and J by 7 bases, and 20 bases separated the two germline ends. The CDR3 is 15 amino acids. The germline CDR1 and CDR2 sequences are MDHEN and SYDVKM. The CDR3 protein is CASSRHRVFPGGYTF. The CDR3 region has the DNA TGTGCCAGCAGTCGCCACAGGGTTTTCCCGGGTGGCTACACCTTC.

This clone occurred once. This chain joins TRBV28 and TRBJ1-1; 8 bases are shared with TRBD1. CDR3 length: 14 residues. After removal of 5 bases from V and 7 bases from J, the junction contained 9 bases not matched to a gene. Germline CDR1 reads MDHEN; CDR2 reads SYDVKM. DNA for the CDR3: TGTGCCAGCAGTCTACAGGGACAGGAAGATGAAGCTTTCTTT. The encoded protein is CASSLQGQEDEAFF. The whole variable domain, remainder taken from reference TRBV28 and TRBJ1-1, is DVKVTQSSRYLVKRTGEKVFLECVQDMDHENMFWYRQDPGLGLRLIYFSYDVKMKEKGDIPEGYSVSREKKERFSLILESASTNQTSMYLCASSLQGQEDEAFFGQGTRLTVV.

The chain links TRBV5-4 to TRBJ1-3; D uncertain. V was cut by 2 bases and J by 3 bases, with 9 bases left in between. CDR3 length: 14 amino acids. In germline, CDR1 is SGHNT, CDR2 YYREEE (reference sequence). The CDR3 DNA reads TGTGCCAGCAGCTTAACACCTCATGGAAACACCATATATTTT. Translating gives CASSLTPHGNTIYF. Combining the CDR3 with reference TRBV5-4 and TRBJ1-3 gives the whole variable domain ETGVTQSPTHLIKTRGQQVTLRCSSQSGHNTVSWYQQALGQGPQFIFQYYREEENGRGNFPPRFSGLQFPNYSSELNVNALELDDSALYLCASSLTPHGNTIYFGEGSWLTVV.